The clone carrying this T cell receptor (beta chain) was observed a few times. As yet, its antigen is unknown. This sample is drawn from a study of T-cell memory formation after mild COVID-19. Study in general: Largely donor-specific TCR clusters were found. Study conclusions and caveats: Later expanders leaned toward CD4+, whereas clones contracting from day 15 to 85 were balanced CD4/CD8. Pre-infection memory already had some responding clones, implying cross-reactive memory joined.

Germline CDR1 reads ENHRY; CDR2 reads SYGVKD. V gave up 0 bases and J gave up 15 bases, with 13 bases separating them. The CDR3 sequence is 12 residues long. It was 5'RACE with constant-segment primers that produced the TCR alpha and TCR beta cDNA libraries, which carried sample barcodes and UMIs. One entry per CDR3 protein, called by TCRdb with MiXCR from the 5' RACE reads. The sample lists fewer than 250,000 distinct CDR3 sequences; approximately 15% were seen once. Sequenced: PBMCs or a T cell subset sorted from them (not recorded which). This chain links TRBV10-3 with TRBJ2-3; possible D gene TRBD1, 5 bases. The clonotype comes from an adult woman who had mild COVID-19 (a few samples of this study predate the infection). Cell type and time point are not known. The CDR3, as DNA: TGTGCCATCAGTGAGTCTACTCTGACAGCCTATTTT. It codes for CAISESTLTAYF.